Shown below are 30 T cell receptor beta chains from a single sample sequenced in a study of cytomegalovirus exposure and HLA in healthy donors. TCRdb's table, derived via immunoSEQ multiplex PCR, lists solely in-frame clones and lacks some. The sample consists of hundreds of thousands of clones, around 87% of them appearing once. Material: PBMCs. All receptors come from a woman aged 18-29 years in good health and CMV-seropositive.

The rearrangement joins TRBV28 to TRBJ2-2; 14 bases align to TRBD2. Germline V CDR1 and CDR2: MDHEN, SYDVKM. V shed 6 bases, J shed 6 bases, and the junction held 9 bases outside the gene matches. This CDR3 comprises 17 residues. CDR3: CASSRSGLAGVAGELFF. The CDR3 bases are TGTGCCAGCAGCCGATCGGGACTAGCGGGAGTAGCCGGGGAGCTGTTTTTT.

V is TRBV5-1 and J is TRBJ1-1; no reliable D call. Germline loops: CDR1 SGHRS, CDR2 YFSETQ. The CDR3 covers 17 residues. V gave up 4 bases and J gave up 1 base, with 20 bases separating them. CDR3 bases: TGCGCCAGCAGCCACACTACCACTTGGCCCCCGAACACTGAAGCTTTCTTT. It yields the protein CASSHTTTWPPNTEAFF.

This chain joins TRBV29-1 and TRBJ1-1; D may be TRBD1 (5 bases). Germline V CDR1 and CDR2: SQVTM, ANQGSEA. This CDR3 contains 14 residues. The ends were cut back, 5 bases at V and 0 bases at J, with 13 bases in the middle. The CDR3: CSVPNSTVNTEAFF. The CDR3 bases are TGCAGCGTTCCCAATTCGACAGTGAACACTGAAGCTTTCTTT.

The CDR3 DNA reads TGCAGCGTTGAAGTAGGTCCAGGGGCTGGCGGCTACACCTTC. This translates into CSVEVGPGAGGYTF. The rearrangement links TRBV29-1 to TRBJ1-2, with D perhaps TRBD1 (6 bases). The CDR3 totals 14 residues. Trimming cost V 1 base and J 8 bases, with 17 bases left between them. Germline V CDR1 and CDR2: SQVTM, ANQGSEA.

The chain links TRBV7-3 to TRBJ2-7; perhaps TRBD2 as D (5 bases). V was cut by 2 bases and J by 0 bases, with 11 bases left in between. The CDR3 runs to 15 residues. Germline-derived CDR1 and CDR2 are SGHTA and FQGTGA. As DNA, the CDR3 is TGTGCCAGCAGCTTAGCGGGTCACATCTCCTACGAGCAGTACTTC. It specifies CASSLAGHISYEQYF.

The chain uses TRBV29-1 and TRBJ1-1; weak D call: TRBD1 (6 bases). Germline V gives CDR1 SQVTM, CDR2 ANQGSEA. V lost 6 bases and J 2 bases, leaving 13 bases between the germline ends. The CDR3 length is 13 residues. Here the CDR3 reads CSVAWTANTEAFF. The CDR3 region has the DNA TGCAGCGTCGCCTGGACAGCCAACACTGAAGCTTTCTTT.

CDR3 coding DNA: TGTGCCAGCTCACCACCGCGGGCCACCTACGAGCAGTACTTC. This sequence encodes CASSPPRATYEQYF. This chain links TRBV18 with TRBJ2-7; TRBD2 might be the D (5 bases). The V gene lost 0 bases and the J gene lost 2 bases, with 8 bases spanning the gap. There are 14 residues in the CDR3. Germline-derived CDR1 and CDR2 are KGHSH and LQKENI.

The rearrangement joins TRBV9 to TRBJ2-1, with 11 bases fitting TRBD2. The ends lost 0 bases at V and 8 bases at J; junction bases unmatched: 7. In germline, CDR1 is SGDLS, CDR2 YYNGEE. This CDR3 spans 16 amino acids. This CDR3 is CASSVGLAGLAYEQFF. Written as DNA, the CDR3 is TGTGCCAGCAGCGTAGGACTAGCGGGACTCGCGTATGAGCAGTTCTTC. The complete variable domain, with remaining parts taken from reference TRBV9 and TRBJ2-1, reads DSGVTQTPKHLITATGQRVTLRCSPRSGDLSVYWYQQSLDQGLQFLIQYYNGEERAKGNILERFSAQQFPDLHSELNLSSLELGDSALYFCASSVGLAGLAYEQFFGPGTRLTVL.

This clone showed up just a few times. CDR3 region: CASSFLSPDQPQHF. The CDR3 nucleotides are TGTGCCAGCAGCTTCCTGTCCCCGGATCAGCCCCAGCATTTT. The chain couples TRBV7-8 to TRBJ1-5, with D unclear. This CDR3 comprises 14 residues. V was pared by 3 bases and J by 5 bases, with 11 bases between. The germline gives CDR1 SGHVS, CDR2 FQNEAQ. Variable domain in full (rest from reference TRBV7-8 and TRBJ1-5): GAGVSQSPRYKVAKRGQDVALRCDPISGHVSLFWYQQALGQGPEFLTYFQNEAQLDKSGLPSDRFFAERPEGSVSTLKIQRTQQEDSAVYLCASSFLSPDQPQHFGDGTRLSIL.

CDR3 amino acids: CASSLLSQGFLYGYTF. The DNA for the CDR3 is TGTGCCAGCAGCTTACTTAGTCAGGGTTTCCTCTATGGCTACACCTTC. V usage is TRBV13 and J usage is TRBJ1-2; the D gene is possibly TRBD1 (5 bases). This CDR3 spans 16 amino acids. Germline CDR1 reads PRHDT; CDR2 reads FYEKMQ (reference sequence). Trimming left V 2 bases short and J 4 bases short, with 17 bases between. The entire variable domain, with the rest obtained from reference TRBV13 and TRBJ1-2, is as follows: AAGVIQSPRHLIKEKRETATLKCYPIPRHDTVYWYQQGPGQDPQFLISFYEKMQSDKGSIPDRFSAQQFSDYHSELNMSSLELGDSALYFCASSLLSQGFLYGYTFGSGTRLTVV.

The V gene is TRBV30, the J gene TRBJ1-3; D gene uncertain. The ends were cut back, 2 bases at V and 4 bases at J, with 9 bases in the middle. The CDR3 contains 13 residues. The germline gives CDR1 GTSNPN, CDR2 SVGIG (reference sequence). This CDR3 reads CAWSLGRGNTIYF. The CDR3 nucleotides are TGTGCCTGGAGTCTTGGGCGCGGAAACACCATATATTTT.

This clone was recorded only once. V is TRBV29-1 and J is TRBJ2-1, with unresolved D. This CDR3 is 16 amino acids long. Trimming removed 7 bases from V and 9 bases from J, with 28 bases in between. CDR1 SQVTM and CDR2 ANQGSEA come from the germline V gene. CDR3 in amino acids: CSGLPSPVTKGSEQFF. The CDR3 nucleotides are TGCAGCGGACTTCCTTCCCCTGTCACGAAAGGTAGTGAGCAGTTCTTC.

The V call is TRBV5-1, the J call TRBJ2-6, with D possibly matching TRBD1 (6 bases). Trimming removed 2 bases from V and 4 bases from J, with 13 bases in between. CDR1 and CDR2 (germline): SGHRS, YFSETQ. The CDR3 is 16 residues long. The CDR3 protein is CASSLFTGPGANVLTF. DNA for the CDR3: TGCGCCAGCAGCTTATTCACAGGGCCCGGGGCCAACGTCCTGACTTTC.

The gene calls are TRBV5-1 and TRBJ2-2; no definite D call. CDR3 length: 13 amino acids. Trimming took 4 bases from V and 4 from J, leaving 8 bases between them. The germline gives CDR1 SGHRS, CDR2 YFSETQ. The CDR3 spells CASSRRTTGELFF. The CDR3 nucleotides read TGCGCCAGCAGCCGGAGAACCACCGGGGAGCTGTTTTTT.

V usage is TRBV7-6 and J usage is TRBJ1-1; 8 bases line up with TRBD1. Germline CDR1 and CDR2: SGHVS and FNYEAQ. V lost 3 bases and J lost 5; bases outside the gene matches: 8. This CDR3 has 15 amino acids. CDR3 sequence reads: CASSLAGGARTEAFF. In DNA, the CDR3 is TGTGCCAGCAGCTTGGCAGGGGGCGCACGGACTGAAGCTTTCTTT. Looking up the rest from reference TRBV7-6 and TRBJ1-1 gives the full variable domain: GAGVSQSPRYKVTKRGQDVALRCDPISGHVSLYWYRQALGQGPEFLTYFNYEAQQDKSGLPNDRFSAERPEGSISTLTIQRTEQRDSAMYRCASSLAGGARTEAFFGQGTRLTVV.

The chain is built from TRBV27 and TRBJ2-1; 11 nucleotides line up with TRBD2. CDR1 MNHEY and CDR2 SMNVEV come from the germline V gene (reference sequence). The CDR3 extends over 16 amino acids. V dropped 5 bases and J dropped 5; count of bases not matched to a gene: 8. As DNA, the CDR3 is TGTGCCAGCAGTCCCTTAGCGGGAGGGCCCCACAATGAGCAGTTCTTC. This gives the protein CASSPLAGGPHNEQFF.

The chain uses TRBV4-1 and TRBJ2-1; 16 nucleotides agree with TRBD2. J was trimmed by 10 bases and V by 4 bases; bases with no gene match: 16. The germline V gene encodes CDR1 MGHRA and CDR2 YSYEKL. CDR3 length equals 19 residues. The CDR3 coding sequence is TGCGCCAGCAGCCGGACCGGGACTAGCGGGAGGGCAGGATCCAAGGAGCAGTTCTTC. It specifies CASSRTGTSGRAGSKEQFF.

This chain uses TRBV4-2 with TRBJ1-2, with D possibly TRBD1 on 6 matching bases. This CDR3 is 14 amino acids long. CDR1 LGHNA and CDR2 YNFKEQ come from the germline V gene. The V and J ends lost 1 base and 3 bases respectively, with 9 bases between them. CDR3 coding DNA: TGTGCCAGCAGCCAAGCACAGGGCTACTATGGCTACACCTTC. This encodes CASSQAQGYYGYTF.

The J gene is TRBJ1-4, the V gene TRBV28; D ambiguous. The CDR3 totals 14 residues. V was cut by 6 bases and J by 8 bases, with 16 bases left in between. The V gene's germline CDR1 is MDHEN and CDR2 SYDVKM. The DNA of the CDR3 is TGTGCCAGCAGCAACCGAGGACTTATAGAAAAACTGTTTTTT. Protein product: CASSNRGLIEKLFF.

The genes are TRBV5-1 and TRBJ1-1, with TRBD1 matching over 7 bases. There are 19 residues in the CDR3. With 3 bases clipped from V and 2 bases from J, the junction kept 19 bases outside the gene matches. Germline V gene data show CDR1 as SGHRS and CDR2 as YFSETQ. In nucleotides, the CDR3 is TGCGCCAGCAGCTATCGTCCGGGACAGCCAAACTGGGGAAACACTGAAGCTTTCTTT. Translating it yields CASSYRPGQPNWGNTEAFF.

The gene calls are TRBV6-6 and TRBJ1-5; no firm D call. V was pared by 8 bases and J by 3 bases, with 14 bases between. This CDR3 is 14 amino acids long. Germline CDR1 is MNHNY and CDR2 is SVGAGI (reference sequence). Here the CDR3 DNA reads TGTGCCAGCGGACTTACAAAGGTCAATCAGCCCCAGCATTTT. As protein: CASGLTKVNQPQHF.

The gene calls are TRBV9 and TRBJ1-1, with D tentatively TRBD1 (5 bases). Between the trimmed V and J ends, which lost 3 bases and 4 bases, there was a span of 16 bases. Germline loops: CDR1 SGDLS, CDR2 YYNGEE. There are 15 residues in the CDR3. The CDR3 loop is CASSAQGSLSTEAFF. Here the CDR3 DNA reads TGTGCCAGCAGCGCCCAGGGTAGCCTGAGCACTGAAGCTTTCTTT.

The chain employs TRBV30 and TRBJ1-2; D gene ambiguous. This CDR3 has 15 amino acids. Germline-derived CDR1 and CDR2 are GTSNPN and SVGIG (reference sequence). V was cut by 2 bases and J by 4 bases, with 17 bases left in between. CDR3 residues: CAWSLWPPRVYGYTF. In DNA form, the CDR3 reads TGTGCCTGGAGTCTTTGGCCCCCACGGGTCTATGGCTACACCTTC.

This chain joins TRBV6-1 and TRBJ1-1; 8 bases are a match to TRBD1. The CDR3 spans 15 residues. The germline V gene encodes CDR1 MNHNS and CDR2 SASEGT. The V gene end was trimmed by 3 bases and the J gene end by 1 base; junction bases not matched to a gene: 4. The CDR3 loop reads CASSDGQGGNTEAFF. CDR3 bases: TGTGCCAGCAGTGACGGACAGGGAGGGAACACTGAAGCTTTCTTT.

The V call is TRBV6-1, the J call TRBJ2-5, with 11 bases lining up with TRBD2. V trimming: 7 bases; J trimming: 5 bases; junction bases outside the gene matches: 9. The CDR3 totals 15 residues. The germline gives CDR1 MNHNS, CDR2 SASEGT. The CDR3 sequence: CASKLLAGARETQYF. The CDR3 DNA reads TGTGCCAGCAAGCTACTAGCGGGAGCCCGGGAGACCCAGTACTTC.

This chain joins TRBV2 and TRBJ2-7; D is undetermined. This CDR3 comprises 11 residues. The germline V gene has CDR1 SNHLY and CDR2 FYNNEI. Between the trimmed V and J ends, which lost 3 bases and 6 bases, there was a span of 6 bases. The CDR3 DNA follows: TGTGCCAGCAGTGACAGGCTCGAGCAGTACTTC. Residues: CASSDRLEQYF.

The chain is built from TRBV28 and TRBJ1-1; possible D gene TRBD1, 6 bases. There are 16 residues in the CDR3. Trimming stripped 5 bases from V and 0 bases from J, with 16 bases between. CDR1 is MDHEN and CDR2 is SYDVKM in the germline V gene. In DNA form, the CDR3 reads TGTGCCAGCAGTCTCCCGTCAGGGGCGTTGAACACTGAAGCTTTCTTT. Translated, it gives CASSLPSGALNTEAFF.

The V call is TRBV19, the J call TRBJ1-1, with unresolved D. The V end was cut by 6 bases, the J end by 1 base, with 21 bases between. Germline loops: CDR1 LNHDA, CDR2 SQIVND (reference sequence). This CDR3 contains 17 residues. The CDR3 DNA reads TGTGCCAGTAGAATGATCCGCCCCCGACAACCGAACACTGAAGCTTTCTTT. It codes for CASRMIRPRQPNTEAFF.

V and J are TRBV7-9 and TRBJ2-6; D uncertain. The CDR3 contains 16 residues. The V end lost 5 bases, the J end lost 1 base, and 12 bases lay between the germline ends. Germline V lookup: CDR1 SEHNR, CDR2 FQNEAQ (reference sequence). The CDR3 DNA is TGTGCCAGCAGCCTAAGTTCAGGTTCTGGGGCCAACGTCCTGACTTTC. Amino acids: CASSLSSGSGANVLTF.

V is TRBV27 and J is TRBJ2-2; TRBD1 aligns across 9 bases. V lost 7 bases to trimming and J lost 5 bases; unmatched junction nucleotides: 14. The CDR3 contains 17 residues. Germline V gene data show CDR1 as MNHEY and CDR2 as SMNVEV (reference sequence). The CDR3 is CASTSFSGTGRTGELFF. The CDR3 nucleotides read TGTGCCAGCACCTCCTTTTCCGGGACAGGGCGGACCGGGGAGCTGTTTTTT.